This entry lists 16 T cell receptor beta chains sequenced from one sample in a study of shared clonotypes between healthy human individuals. Repertoires were generated with immunoSEQ multiplex PCR, while TCRdb's copy carries only in-frame clones and drops some. The table records about 2 million clones, just under 95% of them present only once. Naive CD8 cells lacked CD45RO and underwent positive selection for CCR7, leaving out terminally differentiated effector memory CD45RA+ cells. Sequences were obtained from naive CD8+ T cells sorted from blood. All receptors derive from a man between 18 and 29 years old in good health.

The V call is TRBV19, the J call TRBJ1-5; D is unclear. The CDR3 sequence is 12 residues long. Germline values: CDR1 LNHDA, CDR2 SQIVND (reference sequence). V was cut by 0 bases and J by 4 bases, with 1 base left in between. In DNA form, the CDR3 reads TGTGCCAGTAGTATAGAGAATCAGCCCCAGCATTTT. Translation gives CASSIENQPQHF.

On this clone: The identical CDR3 is also encoded by other nucleotide sequences in the sample. This chain uses TRBV4-3 with TRBJ2-7, with 8 bases fitting TRBD2. The CDR3 sequence is 13 residues long. The germline CDR1 and CDR2 sequences are LGHNA and YSLEER. The V and J ends lost 0 bases and 5 bases, in that order; junction bases with no gene match: 0. CDR3 sequence reads: CASSQDGGDEQYF. The CDR3, as DNA: TGCGCCAGCAGCCAAGACGGGGGGGACGAGCAGTACTTC.

The CDR3 region is CASSQDGTSGAETQYF. For the CDR3, the DNA is TGCGCCAGCAGCCAAGACGGGACATCGGGGGCGGAGACCCAGTACTTC. This chain joins TRBV4-1 and TRBJ2-5; D assignment may be TRBD1 or TRBD2 (6 bases each). With 0 bases removed from V and 5 bases from J, the gap between germline ends came to 16 bases. Germline V gene lookup returns CDR1 MGHRA and CDR2 YSYEKL. This CDR3 has 16 amino acids.

V and J are TRBV14 and TRBJ2-2, with D perhaps matching TRBD1 or TRBD2 (6 bases each). CDR3 size: 17 residues. V shed 3 bases and J shed 1 base, with 15 bases lying between them. Germline V gene lookup returns CDR1 SGHDN and CDR2 FVKESK. The CDR3 DNA is TGTGCCAGCAGCCATTCCTCGAGGGGGGTGAACACCGGGGAGCTGTTTTTT. It is translated as CASSHSSRGVNTGELFF. Using reference TRBV14 and TRBJ2-2 for the parts outside the CDR3, the full variable domain is EAGVTQFPSHSVIEKGQTVTLRCDPISGHDNLYWYRRVMGKEIKFLLHFVKESKQDESGMPNNRFLAERTGGTYSTLKVQPAELEDSGVYFCASSHSSRGVNTGELFFGEGSRLTVL.

As to this clone: The identical CDR3 is also encoded by other nucleotide sequences in the sample. The CDR3 DNA sequence: TGTGCCAGCAGCCAGGACAGTGTTGAAGCTTTCTTT. Protein product: CASSQDSVEAFF. The chain links TRBV14 to TRBJ1-1; maybe TRBD1 (6 bases). The V end was cut by 3 bases, the J end by 7 bases, with 9 bases between. Germline V CDR1 and CDR2: SGHDN, FVKESK. This CDR3 is 12 amino acids long. Full variable domain (outside the CDR3, taken from reference TRBV14 and TRBJ1-1): EAGVTQFPSHSVIEKGQTVTLRCDPISGHDNLYWYRRVMGKEIKFLLHFVKESKQDESGMPNNRFLAERTGGTYSTLKVQPAELEDSGVYFCASSQDSVEAFFGQGTRLTVV.

The rearrangement joins TRBV7-8 to TRBJ2-7; 10 bases line up with TRBD1. This CDR3 region has 15 residues. V shed 5 bases and J 4 bases; nucleotides not matched to a gene: 8. In germline, CDR1 is SGHVS, CDR2 FQNEAQ. The CDR3 protein is CASSPGGQGIYEQYF. CDR3 nucleotides: TGTGCCAGCAGCCCCGGGGGACAGGGGATATACGAGCAGTACTTC.

The chain couples TRBV6-6 to TRBJ2-7, with D tentatively TRBD1 or TRBD2 (5 bases each). Trimming removed 6 bases at V and 6 bases at J, with 18 bases between. In germline, CDR1 is MNHNY, CDR2 SVGAGI (reference sequence). CDR3 length: 14 amino acids. The CDR3 loop reads CASSDSGTQSEQYF. The CDR3 region has the DNA TGTGCCAGCAGCGACTCAGGGACCCAAAGCGAGCAGTACTTC.

The rearrangement links TRBV30 to TRBJ1-1, with 7 bases aligning to TRBD1. The CDR3 runs to 12 residues. CDR1 GTSNPN and CDR2 SVGIG come from the germline V gene (reference sequence). Germline trimming cut 5 bases from V and 3 bases from J; bases unmatched to any gene: 3. The CDR3 sequence: CAWQQGYTEAFF. CDR3 sequence (DNA): TGTGCCTGGCAACAGGGGTACACTGAAGCTTTCTTT.

The rearrangement links TRBV11-2 to TRBJ2-7; D perhaps matches TRBD1 (6 bases). Germline CDR1 SGHAT, CDR2 FQNNGV. CDR3 size: 12 residues. V was cut by 5 bases and J by 3 bases, with 8 bases left in between. CDR3 sequence (DNA): TGTGCCAGCAGCCGGGACAACTACGAGCAGTACTTC. It is translated as CASSRDNYEQYF.

Note on this clone: The sample carries other DNA sequences with the same CDR3. V gene TRBV28 combines with J gene TRBJ2-2; TRBD2 matches 9 bases. V lost 2 bases, J lost 2 bases, and 0 bases stayed unmatched. The germline gives CDR1 MDHEN, CDR2 SYDVKM. The CDR3 is 15 residues long. In DNA form, the CDR3 reads TGTGCCAGCAGTTTAGGGACTAGCAACACCGGGGAGCTGTTTTTT. Translated, it gives CASSLGTSNTGELFF.

A remark on this clone: At one end, the junction sequence differs from germline, possibly due to a read error. The chain employs TRBV10-1 and TRBJ2-5; D is perhaps TRBD2 (6 bases). The CDR3 covers 12 residues. The germline gives CDR1 WNHNN, CDR2 SYGVQD (reference sequence). The CDR3 bases are TGCGCCAGCAGTGAGTCCACGGGGGATCTAAACTTC. Translation gives CASSESTGDLNF.

The CDR3 coding sequence is TGTGCCAGCAGCTGGGGGCTGGTGAATGAGCAGTTCTTC. Protein: CASSWGLVNEQFF. The V gene is TRBV5-6, the J gene TRBJ2-1; the D gene is possibly TRBD1 (6 bases). The CDR3 consists of 13 residues. Trimming shortened V by 3 bases and J by 7 bases, and 11 bases separated the two germline ends. Looked up from germline, CDR1 is SGHDT and CDR2 is YYEEEE. Combining the CDR3 with reference TRBV5-6 and TRBJ2-1 gives the whole variable domain DAGVTQSPTHLIKTRGQQVTLRCSPKSGHDTVSWYQQALGQGPQFIFQYYEEEERQRGNFPDRFSGHQFPNYSSELNVNALLLGDSALYLCASSWGLVNEQFFGPGTRLTVL.

The V call is TRBV30, the J call TRBJ2-1; D could derive from TRBD1 or TRBD2 (5 bases each). Germline V gene data show CDR1 as GTSNPN and CDR2 as SVGIG (reference sequence). This CDR3 spans 16 amino acids. The V and J ends lost 5 bases and 0 bases respectively, with 17 bases between them. Written as DNA, the CDR3 is TGTGCCTGGGCCGGTGGGGGAGCGAGCTCCTACAATGAGCAGTTCTTC. It translates to CAWAGGGASSYNEQFF.

The chain joins TRBV30 to TRBJ2-7, with 8 bases that match TRBD1. J lost 3 bases, V lost 2 bases, and 9 bases had no gene match. Germline V lookup: CDR1 GTSNPN, CDR2 SVGIG (reference sequence). There are 15 residues in the CDR3. The CDR3 DNA sequence: TGTGCCTGGAGTACCGGACAGGGTGCGGACTACGAGCAGTACTTC. Protein product: CAWSTGQGADYEQYF.

As regards this clone: This sample includes further DNA sequences coding for the same CDR3. The V call is TRBV6-5, the J call TRBJ2-1, with D hard to call. CDR1 is MNHEY and CDR2 is SVGAGI in the germline V gene. The CDR3 sequence is 14 residues long. Trimming removed 1 base at V and 4 bases at J, with 8 bases between. This CDR3 is CASSYYGPYNEQFF. The CDR3 DNA reads as TGTGCCAGCAGTTACTACGGGCCATACAATGAGCAGTTCTTC.

The chain is built from TRBV27 and TRBJ2-1; TRBD1 might be the D (5 bases). Germline CDR1 and CDR2: MNHEY and SMNVEV (reference sequence). Trimming shortened V by 3 bases and J by 4 bases, and 22 bases separated the two germline ends. CDR3 length equals 18 residues. The CDR3 DNA follows: TGTGCCAGCAGTTTCTTAGGGGTCTCGGGCCAGGGTTACAATGAGCAGTTCTTC. Encoded protein: CASSFLGVSGQGYNEQFF.